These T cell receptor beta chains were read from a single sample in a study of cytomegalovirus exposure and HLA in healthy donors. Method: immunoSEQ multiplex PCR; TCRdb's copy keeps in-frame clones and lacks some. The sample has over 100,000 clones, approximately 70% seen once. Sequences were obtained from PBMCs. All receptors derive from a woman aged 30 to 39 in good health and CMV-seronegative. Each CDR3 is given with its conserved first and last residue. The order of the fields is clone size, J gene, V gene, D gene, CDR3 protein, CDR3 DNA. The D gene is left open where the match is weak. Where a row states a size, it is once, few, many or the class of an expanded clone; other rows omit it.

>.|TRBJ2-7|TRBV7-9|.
CSSSSTVYEQYF
TGTTCCAGCAGCTCGACAGTCTACGAGCAGTACTTC
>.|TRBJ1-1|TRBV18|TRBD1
CASSLDRGSTEAFF
TGTGCCAGCTCCCTTGACAGGGGTAGTACTGAAGCTTTCTTT
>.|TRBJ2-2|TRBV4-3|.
CASSRSLPQGTGELFF
TGCGCCAGCAGCCGTTCCTTACCTCAGGGAACCGGGGAGCTGTTTTTT
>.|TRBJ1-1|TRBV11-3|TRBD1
CASSRWDRDPEAFF
TGTGCCAGCAGCCGTTGGGACAGGGACCCCGAAGCTTTCTTT
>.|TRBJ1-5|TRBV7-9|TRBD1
CASGGTGGLAQHF
TGTGCCAGCGGGGGGACAGGGGGTTTGGCCCAGCATTTT
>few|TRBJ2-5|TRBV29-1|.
CSVERESGTQYF
TGCAGCGTTGAACGGGAGAGCGGGACCCAGTACTTC
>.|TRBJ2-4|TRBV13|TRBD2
CASSRTSGHLQYF
TGTGCCAGCAGTCGGACTAGCGGGCATCTTCAGTACTTC
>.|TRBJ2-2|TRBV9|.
CASRTGEAGELFF
TGTGCCAGCAGAACAGGGGAGGCCGGGGAGCTGTTTTTT
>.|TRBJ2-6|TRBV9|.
CASSSSSGANVLTF
TGTGCCAGCAGCTCATCATCTGGGGCCAACGTCCTGACTTTC
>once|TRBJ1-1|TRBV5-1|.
CASSTDSKNTEAFF
TGCGCCAGCAGCACGGACAGTAAGAACACTGAAGCTTTCTTT
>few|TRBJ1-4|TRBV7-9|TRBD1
CASSQTGHDEKLFF
TGTGCCAGCAGCCAGACAGGGCATGATGAAAAACTGTTTTTT
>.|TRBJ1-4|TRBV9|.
CASSALNEKLFF
TGTGCCAGCAGCGCCCTAAATGAAAAACTGTTTTTT
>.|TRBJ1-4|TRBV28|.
CASSSEQGRMEKLFF
TGTGCCAGCAGCTCTGAACAGGGAAGAATGGAAAAACTGTTTTTT
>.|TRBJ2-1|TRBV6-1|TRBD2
CASSSGTTSYNEQFF
TGTGCCAGCAGTTCCGGGACTACCTCATACAATGAGCAGTTCTTC
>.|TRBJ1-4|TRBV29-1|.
CSVIRGSNEKLFF
TGCAGCGTTATTAGGGGCAGTAATGAAAAACTGTTTTTT
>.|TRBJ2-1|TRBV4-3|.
CASSQGSDYPDVEQFF
TGCGCCAGCAGCCAGGGGTCGGACTATCCTGATGTAGAGCAGTTCTTC
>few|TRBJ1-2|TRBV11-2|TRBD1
CASSHRGHEERDGYTF
TGTGCCAGCAGCCATAGGGGGCACGAGGAGAGAGATGGCTACACCTTC
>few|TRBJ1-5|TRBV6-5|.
CASSLEGPDQPQHF
TGTGCCAGCAGTTTGGAGGGGCCAGATCAGCCCCAGCATTTT
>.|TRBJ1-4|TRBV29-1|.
CSAVRAGGEKLFF
TGCAGCGCTGTAAGGGCTGGAGGGGAAAAACTGTTTTTT
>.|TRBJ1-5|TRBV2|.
CASWAGEYSNQPQHF
TGTGCCAGCTGGGCAGGGGAATATAGCAATCAGCCCCAGCATTTT
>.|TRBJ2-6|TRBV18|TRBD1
CASSLSGTAGANVLTF
TGTGCCAGCTCACTTTCCGGGACAGCTGGGGCCAACGTCCTGACTTTC
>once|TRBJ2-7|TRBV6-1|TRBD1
CASCRDRVCEQYF
TGTGCCAGTTGCCGGGACAGGGTTTGCGAGCAGTACTTC
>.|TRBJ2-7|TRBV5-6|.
CASSQQGIFHEQYF
TGTGCCAGCAGCCAGCAGGGAATCTTCCACGAGCAGTACTTC
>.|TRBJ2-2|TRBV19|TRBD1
CASSIGQGRNTGELFF
TGTGCCAGTAGTATCGGACAGGGGCGGAACACCGGGGAGCTGTTTTTT
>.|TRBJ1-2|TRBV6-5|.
CASTLGGNGYTF
TGTGCCAGCACTCTGGGAGGGAATGGCTACACCTTC
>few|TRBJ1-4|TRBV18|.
CASSPYGQLNEKLFF
TGTGCCAGCTCACCGTATGGACAGCTTAATGAAAAACTGTTTTTT
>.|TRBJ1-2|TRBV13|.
CASSLRSSYGYTF
TGTGCCAGCAGCTTACGTAGTTCCTATGGCTACACCTTC
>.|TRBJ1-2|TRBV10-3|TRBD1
CAISRDRDNGYTF
TGTGCCATCAGTAGGGACAGGGATAATGGCTACACCTTC
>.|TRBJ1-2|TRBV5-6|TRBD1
CASSSGGRGHPASGYTF
TGTGCCAGCAGCTCTGGGGGCAGGGGGCATCCGGCATCTGGCTACACCTTC
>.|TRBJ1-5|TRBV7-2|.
CASSPQGMGSNQPQHF
TGTGCCAGCAGCCCACAGGGCATGGGTAGCAATCAGCCCCAGCATTTT
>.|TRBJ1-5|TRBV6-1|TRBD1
CASSGGTGNNLYSNQPQHF
TGTGCCAGCAGTGGCGGGACAGGGAATAATCTGTATAGCAATCAGCCCCAGCATTTT
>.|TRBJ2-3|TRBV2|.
CASSSGQNTDTQYF
TGTGCCAGCAGTTCTGGACAGAACACAGATACGCAGTATTTT
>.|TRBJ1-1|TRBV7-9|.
CASSLAAASNTEAFF
TGTGCCAGCAGCTTAGCAGCCGCTTCAAACACTGAAGCTTTCTTT
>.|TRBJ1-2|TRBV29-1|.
CSVEVLFGGGGGYTF
TGCAGCGTTGAGGTTCTCTTCGGGGGAGGAGGAGGCTACACCTTC
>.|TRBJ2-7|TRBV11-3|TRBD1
CASSLDGDSQLPYEQYF
TGTGCCAGCAGCTTAGATGGGGACAGTCAACTCCCCTACGAGCAGTACTTC
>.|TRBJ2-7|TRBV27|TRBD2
CASLAGDKGSYEQYF
TGTGCCAGCCTAGCGGGAGATAAAGGCTCCTACGAGCAGTACTTC
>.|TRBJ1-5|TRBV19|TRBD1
CASSGQGSVYSNQPQHF
TGTGCCAGCAGCGGACAGGGTTCCGTTTATAGCAATCAGCCCCAGCATTTT
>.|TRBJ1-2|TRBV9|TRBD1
CASSPPLKVAGQGAYYGYTF
TGTGCCAGCAGCCCCCCTCTTAAGGTGGCGGGACAGGGTGCTTACTATGGCTACACCTTC
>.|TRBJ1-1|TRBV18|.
CASSLMNTGGPNTEAFF
TGTGCCAGCTCCCTCATGAACACGGGAGGGCCGAACACTGAAGCTTTCTTT
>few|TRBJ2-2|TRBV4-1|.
CASSHGSRAKDTGELFF
TGCGCCAGCAGCCATGGCAGCAGGGCCAAGGACACCGGGGAGCTGTTTTTT